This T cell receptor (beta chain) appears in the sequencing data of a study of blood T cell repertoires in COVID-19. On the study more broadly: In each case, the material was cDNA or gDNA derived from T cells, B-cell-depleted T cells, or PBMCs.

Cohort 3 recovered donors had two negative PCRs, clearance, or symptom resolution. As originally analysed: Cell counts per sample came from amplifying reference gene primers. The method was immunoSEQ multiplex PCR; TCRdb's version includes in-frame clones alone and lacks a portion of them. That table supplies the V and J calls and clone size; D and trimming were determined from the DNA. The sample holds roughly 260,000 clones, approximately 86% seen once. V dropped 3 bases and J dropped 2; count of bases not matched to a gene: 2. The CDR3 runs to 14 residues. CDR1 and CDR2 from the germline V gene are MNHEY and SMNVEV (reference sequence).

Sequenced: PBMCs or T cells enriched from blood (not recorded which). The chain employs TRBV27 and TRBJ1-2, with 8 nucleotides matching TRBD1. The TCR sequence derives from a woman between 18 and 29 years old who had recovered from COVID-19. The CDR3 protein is CASSFDRGNYGYTF. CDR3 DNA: TGTGCCAGCAGTTTCGACAGGGGCAACTATGGCTACACCTTC.